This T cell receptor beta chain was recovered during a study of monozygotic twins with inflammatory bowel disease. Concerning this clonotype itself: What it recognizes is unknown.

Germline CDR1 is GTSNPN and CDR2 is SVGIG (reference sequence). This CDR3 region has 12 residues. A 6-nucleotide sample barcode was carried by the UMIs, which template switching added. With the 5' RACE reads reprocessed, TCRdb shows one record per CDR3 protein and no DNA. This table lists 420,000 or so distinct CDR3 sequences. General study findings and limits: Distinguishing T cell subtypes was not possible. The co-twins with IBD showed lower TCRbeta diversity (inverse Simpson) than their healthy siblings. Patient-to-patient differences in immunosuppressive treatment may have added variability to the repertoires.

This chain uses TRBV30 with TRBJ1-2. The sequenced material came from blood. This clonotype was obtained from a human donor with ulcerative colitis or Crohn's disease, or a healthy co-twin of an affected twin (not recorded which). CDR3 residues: CAWTAGLYGYTF. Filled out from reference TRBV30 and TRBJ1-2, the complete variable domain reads SQTIHQWPATLVQPVGSPLSLECTVEGTSNPNLYWYRQAAGRGLQLLFYSVGIGQISSEVPQNLSASRPQDRQFILSSKKLLLSDSGFYLCAWTAGLYGYTFGSGTRLTVV.